This T cell receptor beta chain was retrieved from a study of CXCR3-negative and CXCR3-positive naive CD8 T cells. The TRB libraries of cDNA were built by UMI-labeled 5' RACE. TCRdb reprocessed the 5' RACE reads, with one entry per CDR3 protein and no DNA. The sample data list 150,000 to 160,000 distinct CDR3 sequences. Study results and caveats: More hydrophobic TRB CDR3s were found in CXCR3-positive naive cells than in CXCR3-negative naive cells.

As to this clonotype: The antigen is unknown.

Germline loops: CDR1 SNHLY, CDR2 FYNNEI. This CDR3 has 17 residues. V usage is TRBV2 and J usage is TRBJ2-2; TCRdb outputs TRBD1, but without DNA this stays unchecked. The receptor was isolated from a human donor in good health. Some clones in this sample may be carry-over from other donors' samples. The sequenced sample consisted of naive CXCR3+ CD8+ T cells from blood. Subset noted: CD45RO-CCR7+CD27+CD95- naive CD8+ T cells expressing CXCR3 (TNR3+). This chain's CDR3 is CASSEESQGLYTGELFF.